These T cell receptor beta chains were read from a single sample in a study of T cell responses to AZD1222 COVID-19 vaccine. Libraries were prepared by immunoSEQ multiplex PCR; TCRdb keeps only in-frame clonotypes and omits some of them. Of about 160,000 clones listed, roughly 94% are singletons. Sample: peripheral blood, taken 28 days after the second AZD1222 dose. These receptors were obtained from an adult who received the AZD1222 COVID-19 vaccine. Both conserved end residues are part of each CDR3. D genes are given only for firm matches. The size entry is marked missing in some rows and otherwise reads once, few, many or a size class.

V: TRBV7-2; D: TRBD1; size: few; J: TRBJ2-3; DNA: TGTGCCAGCAGCCTGTGGACAGGGACGGGAGATACGCAGTATTTT; CDR3: CASSLWTGTGDTQYF
V: TRBV2; D: TRBD1; size: NA; J: TRBJ1-1; DNA: TGTGCCAGCAGGACAGGGAGACGGCAGTGGGCTTTCTTT; CDR3: CASRTGRRQWAFF
V: TRBV3-1/TRBV3-2; D: NA; size: NA; J: TRBJ1-2; DNA: TGTGCCAGCAGCTCAACCTTTGGCTACACCTTC; CDR3: CASSSTFGYTF
V: TRBV6-5; D: TRBD1; size: NA; J: TRBJ1-6; DNA: TGTGCCAGCAGTACAGCGACAGGGGCAGGTTCACCCCTCCACTTT; CDR3: CASSTATGAGSPLHF
V: TRBV5-1; D: TRBD1; size: NA; J: TRBJ2-1; DNA: TGCGCCAGCGAACCCGGGACAGGGGGCGCGCAGTTCTTC; CDR3: CASEPGTGGAQFF
V: TRBV15; D: NA; size: NA; J: TRBJ1-1; DNA: TGTGCCACCAAGGGGGGGATGAACACTGAAGCTTTCTTT; CDR3: CATKGGMNTEAFF
V: TRBV6-5; D: NA; size: NA; J: TRBJ1-2; DNA: TGTGCCAGCAGTTACGAGAGGGGCGTCTACTATGGCTACACCTTC; CDR3: CASSYERGVYYGYTF
V: TRBV18; D: NA; size: NA; J: TRBJ1-2; DNA: TGTGCCAGCTCATCGTCTGGGCCGGAGGCTGGCTACACCTTC; CDR3: CASSSSGPEAGYTF
V: TRBV5-1; D: NA; size: NA; J: TRBJ1-5; DNA: TGCGCCAGCAGCTTGGGGGATTATAGCAATCAGCCCCAGCATTTT; CDR3: CASSLGDYSNQPQHF
V: TRBV19; D: NA; size: NA; J: TRBJ1-2; DNA: TGTGCCAGTAGCGTGGCAGCTAACTATGGCTACACCTTC; CDR3: CASSVAANYGYTF
V: TRBV5-1; D: TRBD2; size: NA; J: TRBJ2-1; DNA: TGCGCCAGCAGCTCGCCGGGACTAGCGGGGGCCTACAATGAGCAGTTCTTC; CDR3: CASSSPGLAGAYNEQFF
V: TRBV6-5; D: NA; size: NA; J: TRBJ2-2; DNA: TGTGCCAGCGGGCCCGGGCCCAACACCGGGGAGCTGTTTTTT; CDR3: CASGPGPNTGELFF
V: TRBV2; D: NA; size: once; J: TRBJ2-1; DNA: TGTGCCAGCAGTGAAGCGCGGCAGGGCGATGAGCAGTTCTTC; CDR3: CASSEARQGDEQFF
V: TRBV21-1; D: NA; size: once; J: TRBJ1-1; DNA: TGTGCCAGCAGCAAAGCGGCGGGCAGAGAGAACACTGAAGCTTTCTTT; CDR3: CASSKAAGRENTEAFF
V: TRBV4-1; D: NA; size: once; J: TRBJ2-3; DNA: TGCGCCAGCAGCCAAGGTTCGAGGCAAAAAGATACGCAGTATTTT; CDR3: CASSQGSRQKDTQYF
V: TRBV7-6; D: NA; size: NA; J: TRBJ2-2; DNA: TGTGCCAGCAGCTTAGCGTTAGGAGGGACCGGGGAGCTGTTTTTT; CDR3: CASSLALGGTGELFF
V: TRBV10-3; D: TRBD1; size: NA; J: TRBJ1-1; DNA: TGTGCCATCAGTGATAGACAGGGGAACACTGAAGCTTTCTTT; CDR3: CAISDRQGNTEAFF
V: TRBV6-5; D: TRBD1; size: NA; J: TRBJ1-4; DNA: TGTGCCAGCAGTTACAAGGGGGCCGGTGAAAAACTGTTTTTT; CDR3: CASSYKGAGEKLFF
V: TRBV27; D: NA; size: NA; J: TRBJ2-1; DNA: TGTGCCAGCAGTATGAGGGTTGGGAGCTCCTACAATGAGCAGTTCTTC; CDR3: CASSMRVGSSYNEQFF
V: TRBV29-1; D: NA; size: NA; J: TRBJ1-6; DNA: TGCAGCGTTGCTGAAGGCTACTTTAATTCACCCCTCCACTTT; CDR3: CSVAEGYFNSPLHF
V: TRBV6-4; D: TRBD2; size: few; J: TRBJ2-1; DNA: TGTGCCAGCAGCTTTACTAGCGCAGGTGGAAATGAGCAGTTCTTC; CDR3: CASSFTSAGGNEQFF
V: TRBV5-1; D: NA; size: NA; J: TRBJ1-2; DNA: TGCGCCAGCAGCTTGGAGGCAACTAACTATGGCTACACCTTC; CDR3: CASSLEATNYGYTF